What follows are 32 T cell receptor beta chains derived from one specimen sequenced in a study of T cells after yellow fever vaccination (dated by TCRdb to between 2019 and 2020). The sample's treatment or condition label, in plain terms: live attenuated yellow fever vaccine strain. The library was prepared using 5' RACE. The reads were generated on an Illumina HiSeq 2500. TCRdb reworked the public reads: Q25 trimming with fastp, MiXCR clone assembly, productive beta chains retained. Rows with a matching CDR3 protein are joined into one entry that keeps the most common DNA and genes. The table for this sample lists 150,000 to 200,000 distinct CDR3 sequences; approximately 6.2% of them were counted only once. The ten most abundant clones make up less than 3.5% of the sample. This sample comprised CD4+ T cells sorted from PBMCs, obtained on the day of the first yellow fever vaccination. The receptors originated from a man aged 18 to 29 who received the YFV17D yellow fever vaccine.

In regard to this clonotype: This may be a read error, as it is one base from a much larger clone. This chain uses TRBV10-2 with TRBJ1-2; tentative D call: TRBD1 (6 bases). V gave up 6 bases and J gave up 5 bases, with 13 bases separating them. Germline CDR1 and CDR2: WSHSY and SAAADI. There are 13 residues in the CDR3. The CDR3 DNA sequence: TGCGCCAGCAGGGGGGGCGGTAAATATGGCTACACCTTC. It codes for CASRGGGKYGYTF.

The CDR3 loop reads CASSPQNRDRASYNSPLHF. In nucleotides, the CDR3 is TGCGCCAGCAGCCCACAGAACCGGGACAGGGCATCCTATAATTCACCCCTCCACTTT. V usage is TRBV4-1 and J usage is TRBJ1-6; TRBD1 agrees at 9 bases. Germline CDR1 and CDR2: MGHRA and YSYEKL. This CDR3 is 19 amino acids long. The junction had 11 bases not matched to a gene; V was cut back by 4 bases and J by 1 base.

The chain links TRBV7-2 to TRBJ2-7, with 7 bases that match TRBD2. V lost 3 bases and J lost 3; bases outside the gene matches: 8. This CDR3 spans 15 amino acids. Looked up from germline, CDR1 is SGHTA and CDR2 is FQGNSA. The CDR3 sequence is CASSFAGEPFYEQYF. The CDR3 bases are TGTGCCAGCAGCTTCGCGGGGGAACCCTTCTACGAGCAGTACTTC.

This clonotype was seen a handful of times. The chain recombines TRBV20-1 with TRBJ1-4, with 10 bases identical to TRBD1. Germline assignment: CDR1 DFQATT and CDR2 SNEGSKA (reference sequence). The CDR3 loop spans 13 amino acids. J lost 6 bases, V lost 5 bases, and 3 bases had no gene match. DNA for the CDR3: TGCAGTGCTCGACAGGGGGCCGATGAAAAACTGTTTTTT. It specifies CSARQGADEKLFF.

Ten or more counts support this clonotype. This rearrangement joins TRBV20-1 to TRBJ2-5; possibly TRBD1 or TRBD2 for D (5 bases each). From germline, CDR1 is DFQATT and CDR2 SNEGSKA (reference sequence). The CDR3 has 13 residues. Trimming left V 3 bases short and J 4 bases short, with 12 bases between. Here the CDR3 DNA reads TGCAGTGCTAGCCCCCCGGGGCGAGAGACCCAGTACTTC. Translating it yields CSASPPGRETQYF.

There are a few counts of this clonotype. The CDR3 DNA reads as TGTGCCAGCAGCCCCGGCCCGAACACAGATACGCAGTATTTT. This encodes CASSPGPNTDTQYF. The rearrangement links TRBV7-2 to TRBJ2-3; D gene uncertain. Germline V CDR1 and CDR2: SGHTA, FQGNSA. The CDR3 runs to 14 residues. Trimming stripped 5 bases from V and 2 bases from J, with 11 bases between.

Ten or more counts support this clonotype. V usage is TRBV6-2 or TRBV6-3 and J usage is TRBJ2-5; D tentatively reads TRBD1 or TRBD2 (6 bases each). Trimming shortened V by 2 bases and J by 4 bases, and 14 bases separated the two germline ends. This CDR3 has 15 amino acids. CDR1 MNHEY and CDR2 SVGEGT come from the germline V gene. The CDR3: CASSYSRTAGETQYF. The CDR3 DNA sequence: TGTGCCAGCAGTTACAGTAGGACAGCGGGAGAGACCCAGTACTTC.

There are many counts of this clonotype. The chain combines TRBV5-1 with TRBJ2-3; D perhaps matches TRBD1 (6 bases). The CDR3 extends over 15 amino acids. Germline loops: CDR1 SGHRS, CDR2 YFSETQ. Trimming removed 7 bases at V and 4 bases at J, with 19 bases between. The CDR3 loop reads CASGSGAVGPDTQYF. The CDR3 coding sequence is TGCGCCAGCGGGTCAGGGGCCGTTGGCCCAGATACGCAGTATTTT.

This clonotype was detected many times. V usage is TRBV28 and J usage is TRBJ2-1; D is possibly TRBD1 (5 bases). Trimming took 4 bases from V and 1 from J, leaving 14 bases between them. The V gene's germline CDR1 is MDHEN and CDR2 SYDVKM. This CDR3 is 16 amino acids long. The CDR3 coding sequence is TGTGCCAGCAGTTCAAATAGAAGGGGTTCCTACAATGAGCAGTTCTTC. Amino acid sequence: CASSSNRRGSYNEQFF.

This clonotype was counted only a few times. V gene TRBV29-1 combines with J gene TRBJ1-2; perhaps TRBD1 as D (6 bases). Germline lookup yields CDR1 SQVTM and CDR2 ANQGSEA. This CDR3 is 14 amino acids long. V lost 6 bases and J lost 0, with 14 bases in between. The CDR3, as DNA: TGCAGCGTGCTGGACAGACGAGCTAACTATGGCTACACCTTC. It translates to CSVLDRRANYGYTF.

CDR3 sequence reads: CASSRRQGGNTEAFF. DNA for the CDR3: TGTGCCAGCAGCCGACGACAGGGGGGGAACACTGAAGCTTTCTTT. V is TRBV7-9 and J is TRBJ1-1; TRBD1 matches at 9 bases. The ends lost 5 bases at V and 1 base at J; junction bases unmatched: 5. The CDR3 contains 15 residues. The V gene's germline CDR1 is SEHNR and CDR2 FQNEAQ (reference sequence).

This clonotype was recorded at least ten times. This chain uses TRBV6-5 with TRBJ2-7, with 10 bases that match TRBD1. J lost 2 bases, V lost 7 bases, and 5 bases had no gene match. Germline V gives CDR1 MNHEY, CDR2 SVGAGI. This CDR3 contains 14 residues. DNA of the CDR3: TGTGCCAGCAAGAGGGGGACAGGGGCCTACGAGCAGTACTTC. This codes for CASKRGTGAYEQYF.

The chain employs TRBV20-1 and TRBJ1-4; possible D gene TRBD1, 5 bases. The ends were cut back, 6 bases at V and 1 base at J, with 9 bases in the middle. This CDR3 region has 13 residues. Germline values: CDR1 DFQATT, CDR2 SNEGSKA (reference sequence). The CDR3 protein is CSANQGTNEKLFF. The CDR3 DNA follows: TGCAGTGCCAATCAGGGAACTAATGAAAAACTGTTTTTT.

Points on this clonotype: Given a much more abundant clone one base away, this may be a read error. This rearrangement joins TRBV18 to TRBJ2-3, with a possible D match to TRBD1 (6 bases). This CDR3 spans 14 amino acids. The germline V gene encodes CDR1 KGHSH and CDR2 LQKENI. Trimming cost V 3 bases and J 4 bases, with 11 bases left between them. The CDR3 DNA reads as TGTGCCAGCTCACCCTACAGGGACGCAGATACGCAGTATTTT. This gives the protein CASSPYRDADTQYF.

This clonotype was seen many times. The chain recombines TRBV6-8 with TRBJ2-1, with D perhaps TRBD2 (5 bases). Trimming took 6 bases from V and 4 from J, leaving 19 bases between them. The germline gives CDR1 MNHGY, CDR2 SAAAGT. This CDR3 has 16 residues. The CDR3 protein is CASSHPSPRTYNEQFF. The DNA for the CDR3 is TGTGCCAGCAGCCACCCTAGCCCCCGTACGTACAATGAGCAGTTCTTC.

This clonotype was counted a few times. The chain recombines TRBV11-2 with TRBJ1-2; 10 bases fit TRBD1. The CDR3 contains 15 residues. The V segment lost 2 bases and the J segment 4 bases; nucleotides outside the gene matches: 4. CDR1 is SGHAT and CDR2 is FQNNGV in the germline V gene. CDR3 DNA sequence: TGTGCCAGCAGCTTACTGACAGGGGGCAGCTATGGCTACACCTTC. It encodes CASSLLTGGSYGYTF. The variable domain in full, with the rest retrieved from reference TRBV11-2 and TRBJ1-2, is EAGVAQSPRYKIIEKRQSVAFWCNPISGHATLYWYQQILGQGPKLLIQFQNNGVVDDSQLPKDRFSAERLKGVDSTLKIQPAKLEDSAVYLCASSLLTGGSYGYTFGSGTRLTVV.

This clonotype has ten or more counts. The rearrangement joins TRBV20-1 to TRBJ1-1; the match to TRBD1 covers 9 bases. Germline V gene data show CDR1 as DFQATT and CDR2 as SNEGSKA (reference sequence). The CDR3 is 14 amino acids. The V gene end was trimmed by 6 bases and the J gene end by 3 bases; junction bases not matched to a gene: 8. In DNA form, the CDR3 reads TGCAGTGCCCTCGGACAGGGGCGGGACACTGAAGCTTTCTTT. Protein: CSALGQGRDTEAFF.

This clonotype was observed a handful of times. The CDR3 loop reads CASSVPGQLNTEAFF. The CDR3 DNA reads TGTGCCAGCAGCGTCCCGGGACAGCTGAACACTGAAGCTTTCTTT. The rearrangement joins TRBV5-4 to TRBJ1-1; 7 bases are shared with TRBD1. Per germline, CDR1 SGHNT and CDR2 YYREEE (reference sequence). The CDR3 extends over 15 amino acids. The V segment lost 4 bases and the J segment 0 bases; nucleotides outside the gene matches: 6.

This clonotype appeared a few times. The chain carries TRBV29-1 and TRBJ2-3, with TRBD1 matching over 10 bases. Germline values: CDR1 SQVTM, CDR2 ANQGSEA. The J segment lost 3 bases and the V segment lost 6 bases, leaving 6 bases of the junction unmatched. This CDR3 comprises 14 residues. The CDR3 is CSVAQGQGTDTQYF. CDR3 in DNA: TGCAGCGTGGCGCAGGGACAGGGGACAGATACGCAGTATTTT.

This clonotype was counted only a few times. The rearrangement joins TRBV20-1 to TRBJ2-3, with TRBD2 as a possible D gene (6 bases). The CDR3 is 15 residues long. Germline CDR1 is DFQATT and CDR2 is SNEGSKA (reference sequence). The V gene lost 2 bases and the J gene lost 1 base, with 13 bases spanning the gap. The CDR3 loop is CSARLATRGTDTQYF. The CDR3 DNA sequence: TGCAGTGCTAGACTCGCGACTAGAGGCACAGATACGCAGTATTTT.

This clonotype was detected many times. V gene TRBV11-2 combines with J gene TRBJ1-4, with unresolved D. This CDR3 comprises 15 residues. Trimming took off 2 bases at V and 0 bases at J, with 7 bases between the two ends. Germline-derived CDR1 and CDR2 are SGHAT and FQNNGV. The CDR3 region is CASSLMPATNEKLFF. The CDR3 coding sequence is TGTGCCAGCAGCTTAATGCCGGCAACTAATGAAAAACTGTTTTTT.

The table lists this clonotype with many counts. DNA of the CDR3: TGTGCCAGCAGCCTCCGACCGATCTCGGGCACTGAAGCTTTCTTT. Translating gives CASSLRPISGTEAFF. The V gene is TRBV7-8, the J gene TRBJ1-1; no definite D call. Germline-derived CDR1 and CDR2 are SGHVS and FQNEAQ. CDR3 size: 15 residues. With 5 bases removed from V and 4 bases from J, the gap between germline ends came to 17 bases.

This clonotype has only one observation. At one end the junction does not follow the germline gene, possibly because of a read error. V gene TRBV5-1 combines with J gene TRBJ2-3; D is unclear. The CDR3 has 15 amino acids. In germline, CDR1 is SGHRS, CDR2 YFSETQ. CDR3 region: CDSSVHQSGSNTQYF. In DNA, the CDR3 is TGCGACAGCAGCGTCCACCAATCCGGGTCGAATACGCAGTATTTT. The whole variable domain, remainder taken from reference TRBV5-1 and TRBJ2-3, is KAGVTQTPRYLIKTRGQQVTLSCSPISGHRSVSWYQQTPGQGLQFLFEYFSETQRNKGNFPGRFSGRQFSNSRSEMNVSTLELGDSALYLCDSSVHQSGSNTQYFGPGTRLTVL.

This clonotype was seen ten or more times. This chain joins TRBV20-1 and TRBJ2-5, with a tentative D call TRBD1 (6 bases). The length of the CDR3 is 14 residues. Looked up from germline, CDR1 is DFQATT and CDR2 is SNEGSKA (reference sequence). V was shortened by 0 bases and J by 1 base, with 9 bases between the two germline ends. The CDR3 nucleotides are TGCAGTGCTAGAGATGCAGGGGTCCAAGAGACCCAGTACTTC. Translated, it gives CSARDAGVQETQYF.

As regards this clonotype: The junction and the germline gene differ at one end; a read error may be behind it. The CDR3 coding sequence is TGTGCCAGCGGCCAAGATGGGCTAGCGGGAAGAGAGCAGTTCTTC. This sequence encodes CASGQDGLAGREQFF. The rearrangement links TRBV4-2 to TRBJ2-1, with 9 bases identical to TRBD2. The CDR3 is 15 amino acids. Germline V CDR1 and CDR2: LGHNA, YNFKEQ.

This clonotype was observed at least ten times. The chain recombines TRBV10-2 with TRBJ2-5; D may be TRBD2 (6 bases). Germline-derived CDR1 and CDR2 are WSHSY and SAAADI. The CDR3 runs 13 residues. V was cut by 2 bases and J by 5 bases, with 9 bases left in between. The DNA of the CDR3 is TGCGCCAGCAGTGAGGCGGAGGGTGAGACCCAGTACTTC. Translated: CASSEAEGETQYF.

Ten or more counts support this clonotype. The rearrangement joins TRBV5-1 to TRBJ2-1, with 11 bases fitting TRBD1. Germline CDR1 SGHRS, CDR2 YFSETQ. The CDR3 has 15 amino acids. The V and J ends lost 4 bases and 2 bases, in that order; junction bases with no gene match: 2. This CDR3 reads CASSGQGAAYNEQFF. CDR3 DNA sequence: TGCGCCAGCAGCGGACAGGGGGCGGCCTACAATGAGCAGTTCTTC.

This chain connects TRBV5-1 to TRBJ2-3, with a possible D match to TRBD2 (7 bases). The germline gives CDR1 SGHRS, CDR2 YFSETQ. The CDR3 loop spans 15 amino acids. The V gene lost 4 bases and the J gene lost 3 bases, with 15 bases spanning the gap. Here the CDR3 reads CASSRRGGPTDTQYF. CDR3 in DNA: TGCGCCAGCAGCCGGAGGGGGGGCCCGACAGATACGCAGTATTTT.

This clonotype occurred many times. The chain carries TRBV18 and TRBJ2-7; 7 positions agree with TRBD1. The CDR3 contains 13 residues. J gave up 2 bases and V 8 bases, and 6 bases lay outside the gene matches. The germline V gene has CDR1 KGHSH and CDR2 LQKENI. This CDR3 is CASSPGQTYEQYF. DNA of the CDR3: TGTGCCAGCAGCCCGGGACAGACCTACGAGCAGTACTTC.

CDR3 nucleotide sequence: TGTGCCAGCAGCGAAAGACAGCTTGAGAATACGCAGTATTTT. Translating it yields CASSERQLENTQYF. The J gene is TRBJ2-3, the V gene TRBV9; D might be TRBD1 (5 bases). The V and J ends lost 3 bases and 7 bases respectively, with 15 bases between them. CDR1 and CDR2 (germline): SGDLS, YYNGEE. This CDR3 has 14 residues.

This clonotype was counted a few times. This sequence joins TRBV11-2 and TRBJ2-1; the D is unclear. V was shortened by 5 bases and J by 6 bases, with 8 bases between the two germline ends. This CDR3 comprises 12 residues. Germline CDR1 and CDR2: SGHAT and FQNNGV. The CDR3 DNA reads TGTGCCAGCAGCCAACAAGTCAATGAGCAGTTCTTC. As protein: CASSQQVNEQFF.

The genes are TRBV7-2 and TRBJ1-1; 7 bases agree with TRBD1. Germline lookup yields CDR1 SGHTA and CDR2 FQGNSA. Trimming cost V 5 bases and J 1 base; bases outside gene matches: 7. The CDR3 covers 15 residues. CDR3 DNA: TGTGCCAGCAGCCCCACGGGACAGTCGAACACTGAAGCTTTCTTT. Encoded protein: CASSPTGQSNTEAFF.